One and the same sample provided the 28 T cell receptor beta chains below, sequenced in a study of identical twins. Via MiXCR, TCRdb re-called the 5' RACE reads, giving one row per CDR3 protein. The table has about 240,000 distinct CDR3 sequences, 10% seen once; the top ten hold less than 12%. Sample: memory T cells sorted from blood. All receptors come from a man in his fifties or sixties in good health.

V is TRBV4-1 and J is TRBJ2-2; TRBD1 might be the D (5 bases). V was pared by 0 bases and J by 2 bases, with 13 bases between. The CDR3 sequence is 17 residues long. Germline CDR1 reads MGHRA; CDR2 reads YSYEKL. CDR3 sequence: CASSQDGQGFNTGELFF. Here the CDR3 DNA reads TGCGCCAGCAGCCAAGATGGCCAGGGTTTTAACACCGGGGAGCTGTTTTTT.

The table lists this clonotype with a few counts. V gene TRBV7-2 combines with J gene TRBJ2-1, with 10 bases aligning to TRBD2. V lost 5 bases, J lost 7 bases, and 8 bases stayed unmatched. Germline-derived CDR1 and CDR2 are SGHTA and FQGNSA. The CDR3 is 15 amino acids. Here the CDR3 reads CASSPPGLASNEQFF. In nucleotides, the CDR3 is TGTGCCAGCAGCCCCCCGGGACTAGCGTCGAATGAGCAGTTCTTC.

This clonotype has more than one count but fewer than ten. The chain links TRBV2 to TRBJ1-5, with unresolved D. The germline V gene has CDR1 SNHLY and CDR2 FYNNEI. Trimming took 0 bases from V and 6 from J, leaving 15 bases between them. This CDR3 is built from 16 residues. The CDR3 sequence: CASSEATYASPQPQHF. In DNA form, the CDR3 reads TGTGCCAGCAGTGAAGCGACGTACGCCTCCCCTCAGCCCCAGCATTTT. Full variable domain (outside the CDR3, taken from reference TRBV2 and TRBJ1-5): EPEVTQTPSHQVTQMGQEVILRCVPISNHLYFYWYRQILGQKVEFLVSFYNNEISEKSEIFDDQFSVERPDGSNFTLKIRSTKLEDSAMYFCASSEATYASPQPQHFGDGTRLSIL.

This clonotype came up a few times. This chain uses TRBV5-1 with TRBJ1-1; weak D call: TRBD1 (5 bases). Germline values: CDR1 SGHRS, CDR2 YFSETQ. The CDR3 has 14 residues. Trimming left V 5 bases short and J 1 base short, with 12 bases between. This chain's CDR3 is CASRSTVSNTEAFF. CDR3 nucleotides: TGCGCCAGCAGGTCGACAGTCTCGAACACTGAAGCTTTCTTT.

For this clonotype: The conserved final phenylalanine or tryptophan is absent from the CDR3, which likely points to a read error. The CDR3 reads CASSWTGGADTQYL. CDR3 bases: TGCGCCAGCAGCTGGACAGGTGGGGCAGATACGCAGTATCTT. V usage is TRBV5-1 and J usage is TRBJ2-3; 7 bases match TRBD1. The CDR3 is 14 amino acids. V shed 3 bases, J shed 4 bases, and the junction held 5 bases outside the gene matches. Germline CDR1 and CDR2: SGHRS and YFSETQ.

This clonotype was counted a few times. The V and J genes are TRBV20-1 and TRBJ2-3; 7 positions match TRBD1. This CDR3 spans 18 amino acids. The germline V gene encodes CDR1 DFQATT and CDR2 SNEGSKA (reference sequence). The V and J ends lost 2 bases and 1 base, in that order; junction bases with no gene match: 15. CDR3 nucleotides: TGCAGTGCTAGACATTGGGGATCCACAGACAGGGGCACAGATACGCAGTATTTT. This encodes CSARHWGSTDRGTDTQYF.

There are many counts of this clonotype. J is TRBJ2-1 and V is TRBV11-2; 7 bases are a match to TRBD2. Germline assignment: CDR1 SGHAT and CDR2 FQNNGV. There are 17 residues in the CDR3. The junction had 17 bases not matched to a gene; V was cut back by 5 bases and J by 7 bases. CDR3 loop: CASSPPARGGSMNEQFF. Written as DNA, the CDR3 is TGTGCCAGCAGCCCACCTGCGCGTGGCGGGAGTATGAATGAGCAGTTCTTC.

The chain links TRBV5-1 to TRBJ2-5; 8 nucleotides match TRBD1. Looked up from germline, CDR1 is SGHRS and CDR2 is YFSETQ. Trimming at V came to 0 bases and at J to 5 bases, leaving 3 bases not matched to a gene. The CDR3 is 14 residues long. The CDR3 nucleotides are TGCGCCAGCAGCTTGGGGACAGGGAGTGAGACCCAGTACTTC. It is translated as CASSLGTGSETQYF. The whole variable domain, filled in from reference TRBV5-1 and TRBJ2-5, reads KAGVTQTPRYLIKTRGQQVTLSCSPISGHRSVSWYQQTPGQGLQFLFEYFSETQRNKGNFPGRFSGRQFSNSRSEMNVSTLELGDSALYLCASSLGTGSETQYFGPGTRLLVL.

V is TRBV12-3 or TRBV12-4 and J is TRBJ2-5; unclear D gene. This CDR3 contains 12 residues. Trimming took 3 bases from V and 5 from J, leaving 7 bases between them. The CDR3: CASSFGPETQYF. CDR3 bases: TGTGCCAGCAGTTTCGGGCCGGAGACCCAGTACTTC.

Remarks on this clonotype: Likely a read error: the CDR3 ends without its conserved phenylalanine or tryptophan. J is TRBJ1-1 and V is TRBV11-2; 7 positions agree with TRBD1. J was trimmed by 5 bases and V by 5 bases; bases with no gene match: 8. The germline V gene has CDR1 SGHAT and CDR2 FQNNGV. This CDR3 contains 14 residues. The CDR3 here is CASSPRTGWTEAFY. In DNA, the CDR3 is TGTGCCAGCAGCCCTCGGACAGGCTGGACTGAAGCTTTCTAT.

Ten or more counts support this clonotype. The V gene is TRBV11-2, the J gene TRBJ2-4; D is ambiguous. The CDR3 totals 13 residues. V gave up 2 bases and J gave up 7 bases, with 9 bases separating them. Looked up from germline, CDR1 is SGHAT and CDR2 is FQNNGV. The CDR3 protein is CASSLNVDNIQYF. CDR3 nucleotide sequence: TGTGCCAGCAGCTTAAACGTGGATAACATTCAGTACTTC.

Many counts were recorded for this clonotype. The chain links TRBV7-3 to TRBJ2-2; TRBD1 aligns across 8 bases. CDR1 and CDR2 (germline): SGHTA, FQGTGA. J lost 1 base, V lost 5 bases, and 6 bases had no gene match. CDR3 size: 16 residues. The CDR3 here is CASSASGTGNTGELFF. CDR3 DNA: TGTGCCAGCAGCGCCTCCGGGACAGGGAACACCGGGGAGCTGTTTTTT.

The rearrangement uses TRBV20-1 and TRBJ2-5; 10 bases are a match to TRBD2. The CDR3 has 12 residues. In germline, CDR1 is DFQATT, CDR2 SNEGSKA (reference sequence). The CDR3 region has the DNA TGCGGGGGACTAGCGAGCCAAGAGACCCAGTACTTC. Translating it yields CGGLASQETQYF.

The chain's CDR3 is CASSFRAGGRNEQFF. Here the CDR3 DNA reads TGTGCCAGCAGTTTTCGAGCGGGGGGCCGCAATGAGCAGTTCTTC. The gene calls are TRBV28 and TRBJ2-1; 9 nucleotides line up with TRBD2. Germline trimming cut 3 bases from V and 6 bases from J; bases unmatched to any gene: 6. In germline, CDR1 is MDHEN, CDR2 SYDVKM. CDR3 length: 15 amino acids.

This clonotype is a singleton in its sample. The chain combines TRBV30 with TRBJ2-2; D possibly matches TRBD1 or TRBD2 (6 bases each). CDR1 is GTSNPN and CDR2 is SVGIG in the germline V gene (reference sequence). Trimming shortened V by 0 bases and J by 8 bases, and 10 bases separated the two germline ends. The CDR3 contains 13 residues. The CDR3 spells CAWSVSGAGELFF. In DNA, the CDR3 is TGTGCCTGGAGTGTTTCGGGGGCTGGGGAGCTGTTTTTT.

The V gene is TRBV10-3, the J gene TRBJ2-7; D is perhaps TRBD1 or TRBD2 (7 bases each). CDR1 is ENHRY and CDR2 is SYGVKD in the germline V gene. The CDR3 loop spans 18 amino acids. Deletions cut 4 bases from V and 4 bases from J, with 26 bases between. Written as DNA, the CDR3 is TGTGCCATCAGTGGACAGGGTTTGGCTAGCGGAGACACTTACGAGCAGTACTTC. Its protein product is CAISGQGLASGDTYEQYF.

This clonotype showed up many times. The chain employs TRBV12-3 or TRBV12-4 and TRBJ2-3; TRBD2 matches 12 bases. The CDR3 is 16 amino acids. The V segment lost 6 bases and the J segment 4 bases; nucleotides outside the gene matches: 8. CDR3 amino acids: CASSLTSGRGSDTQYF. CDR3 DNA sequence: TGTGCCAGCAGCCTGACTAGCGGGAGAGGATCAGATACGCAGTATTTT.

This clonotype showed up many times. The chain has TRBV20-1 and TRBJ2-5, with a possible D match to TRBD1 (5 bases). Germline values: CDR1 DFQATT, CDR2 SNEGSKA (reference sequence). Deletions cut 0 bases from V and 4 bases from J, with 15 bases between. This CDR3 is 15 amino acids long. The CDR3 nucleotides are TGCAGTGCTAGAGACCCCCGTGGGCAGGGAGAGACCCAGTACTTC. As protein: CSARDPRGQGETQYF.

The J gene is TRBJ2-4, the V gene TRBV6-2 or TRBV6-3; the D gene is possibly TRBD2 (6 bases). The V gene lost 2 bases and the J gene lost 0 bases, with 8 bases spanning the gap. Looked up from germline, CDR1 is MNHEY and CDR2 is SVGEGT. The CDR3 is 15 residues long. The CDR3 DNA reads as TGTGCCAGCAGTTACGGGGGAGGAGCCAAAAACATTCAGTACTTC. It is translated as CASSYGGGAKNIQYF.

This clonotype was found a few times. The gene calls are TRBV7-6 and TRBJ2-1; D may be TRBD1 or TRBD2 (5 bases each). CDR1 SGHVS and CDR2 FNYEAQ come from the germline V gene. The CDR3 extends over 15 amino acids. The V and J ends lost 6 bases and 10 bases respectively, with 22 bases between them. CDR3 coding DNA: TGTGCCAGCAGGCCTCGGGACCCGAATCTCTTGGAGCAGTTCTTC. This sequence encodes CASRPRDPNLLEQFF.

This chain joins TRBV12-3 or TRBV12-4 and TRBJ1-3; D remains ambiguous. This CDR3 comprises 12 residues. Trimming removed 2 bases at V and 4 bases at J, with 3 bases between. The CDR3 DNA reads TGTGCCAGCAGTTTAATGGGAAACACCATATATTTT. This sequence encodes CASSLMGNTIYF.

In this sample, this clonotype turned up a few times. The V call is TRBV6-2 or TRBV6-3, the J call TRBJ2-7, with 12 positions matching TRBD1. CDR3 size: 20 residues. Trimming cost V 6 bases and J 0 bases; bases outside gene matches: 18. Germline V gene lookup returns CDR1 MNHEY and CDR2 SVGEGT. CDR3 in amino acids: CASSLTFQRGQGAYSYEQYF. The CDR3 DNA reads as TGTGCCAGCAGCCTCACCTTCCAGCGGGGACAGGGGGCTTACTCCTACGAGCAGTACTTC.

The DNA of the CDR3 is TGCGCCAGCAGTGACACAGGGGACGGTGAGCAGTTCTTC. Amino acid sequence: CASSDTGDGEQFF. The chain recombines TRBV10-1 with TRBJ2-1; 7 bases align to TRBD1. Unmatched junction bases numbered 5, after V lost 3 bases and J lost 9 bases. In germline, CDR1 is WNHNN, CDR2 SYGVQD (reference sequence). The CDR3 length is 13 residues.

This clonotype was observed many times. The chain joins TRBV7-2 to TRBJ1-6, with D maybe TRBD1 (6 bases). The V end lost 6 bases, the J end lost 3 bases, and 12 bases lay between the germline ends. There are 15 residues in the CDR3. Per germline, CDR1 SGHTA and CDR2 FQGNSA. The CDR3 loop is CASRLGQIYNSPLHF. For the CDR3, the DNA is TGTGCCAGCAGACTAGGACAGATCTATAATTCACCCCTCCACTTT.

This clonotype came up a few times. This chain uses TRBV7-2 with TRBJ2-2; D call uncertain. CDR1 SGHTA and CDR2 FQGNSA come from the germline V gene. Trimming cost V 5 bases and J 6 bases, with 7 bases left between them. This CDR3 is 12 amino acids long. The CDR3 region has the DNA TGTGCCAGCAGCCAGGCCTCCGGGGAGCTGTTTTTT. The encoded protein is CASSQASGELFF.

This clonotype was seen ten or more times. The chain is built from TRBV5-1 and TRBJ2-1, with TRBD1 identical over 9 bases. V gave up 0 bases and J gave up 10 bases; unmatched junction bases: 8. This CDR3 contains 15 residues. Germline CDR1 and CDR2: SGHRS and YFSETQ. The CDR3 DNA follows: TGCGCCAGCAGCTTGGCTGGCGACAGGGGGGGCGAGCAGTTCTTC. Translated, it gives CASSLAGDRGGEQFF.

Of note for this clonotype: A much more abundant neighbour one base away suggests this may be a read error. This chain links TRBV5-1 with TRBJ2-5; 8 bases are shared with TRBD1. Gene TRBJ2-1 matches the end of the DNA better, so the J call may be wrong. Germline V lookup: CDR1 SGHRS, CDR2 YFSETQ. This CDR3 contains 15 residues. CDR3 in amino acids: CASSAGTGFQETQFF. The CDR3 nucleotides are TGCGCCAGCAGCGCTGGGACAGGCTTCCAAGAGACCCAGTTCTTC.

There are many counts of this clonotype. The rearrangement uses TRBV4-2 and TRBJ2-5; D is unresolved. Trimming took off 1 base at V and 5 bases at J, with 11 bases between the two ends. This CDR3 spans 14 amino acids. Germline lookup yields CDR1 LGHNA and CDR2 YNFKEQ. The CDR3 spells CASSQGTAWETQYF. The CDR3 DNA is TGTGCCAGCAGCCAAGGAACGGCTTGGGAGACCCAGTACTTC.